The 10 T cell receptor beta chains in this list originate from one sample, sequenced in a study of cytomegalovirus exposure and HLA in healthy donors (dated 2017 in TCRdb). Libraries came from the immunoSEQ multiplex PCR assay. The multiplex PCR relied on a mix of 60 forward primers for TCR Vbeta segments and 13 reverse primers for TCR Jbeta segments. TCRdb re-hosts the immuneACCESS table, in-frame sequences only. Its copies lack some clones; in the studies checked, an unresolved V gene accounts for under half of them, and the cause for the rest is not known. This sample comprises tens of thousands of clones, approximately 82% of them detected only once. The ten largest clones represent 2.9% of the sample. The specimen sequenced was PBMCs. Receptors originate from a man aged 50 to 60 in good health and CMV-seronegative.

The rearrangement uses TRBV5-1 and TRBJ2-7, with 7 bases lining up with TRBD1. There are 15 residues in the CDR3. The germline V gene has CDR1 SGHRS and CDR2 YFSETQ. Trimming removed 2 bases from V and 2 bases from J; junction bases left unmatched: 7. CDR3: CASSFPGDSPYEQYF. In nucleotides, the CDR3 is TGCGCCAGCAGCTTCCCCGGGGACAGTCCCTACGAGCAGTACTTC.

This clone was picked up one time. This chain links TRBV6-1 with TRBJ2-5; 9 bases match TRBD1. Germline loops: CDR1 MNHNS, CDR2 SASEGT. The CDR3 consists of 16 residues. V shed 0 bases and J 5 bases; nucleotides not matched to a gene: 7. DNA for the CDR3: TGTGCCAGCAGTGAAGCGTTGACAGGGGGATGGGAGACCCAGTACTTC. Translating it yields CASSEALTGGWETQYF.

The CDR3 DNA reads TGTGCCAGCAGCAAGCGGGGACAGGGGATCCCCGGGGAGCTGTTTTTT. It encodes CASSKRGQGIPGELFF. The rearrangement links TRBV5-8 to TRBJ2-2; 10 nucleotides agree with TRBD1. Germline lookup yields CDR1 SGHTS and CDR2 YDEGEE. The V gene end was trimmed by 4 bases and the J gene end by 6 bases; junction bases not matched to a gene: 9. The length of the CDR3 is 16 residues.

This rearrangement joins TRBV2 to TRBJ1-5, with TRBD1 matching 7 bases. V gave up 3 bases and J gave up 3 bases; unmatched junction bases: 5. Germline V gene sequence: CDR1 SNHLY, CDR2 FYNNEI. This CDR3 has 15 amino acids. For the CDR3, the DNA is TGTGCCAGCAGTGATCCGGACAGGCACAATCAGCCCCAGCATTTT. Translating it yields CASSDPDRHNQPQHF.

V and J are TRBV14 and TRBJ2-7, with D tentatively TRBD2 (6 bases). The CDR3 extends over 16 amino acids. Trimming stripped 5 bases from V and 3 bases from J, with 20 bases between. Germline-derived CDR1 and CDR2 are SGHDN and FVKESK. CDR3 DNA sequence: TGTGCCAGCAGCACCCGACGGGGGATGAAGGACTACGAGCAGTACTTC. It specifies CASSTRRGMKDYEQYF.

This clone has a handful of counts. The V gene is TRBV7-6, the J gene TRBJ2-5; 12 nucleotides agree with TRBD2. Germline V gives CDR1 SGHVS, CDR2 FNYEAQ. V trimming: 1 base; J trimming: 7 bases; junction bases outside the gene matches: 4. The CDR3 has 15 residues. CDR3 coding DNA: TGTGCCAGCAGCTTAGGGACTAGCGGGACGGGGACCCAGTACTTC. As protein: CASSLGTSGTGTQYF.

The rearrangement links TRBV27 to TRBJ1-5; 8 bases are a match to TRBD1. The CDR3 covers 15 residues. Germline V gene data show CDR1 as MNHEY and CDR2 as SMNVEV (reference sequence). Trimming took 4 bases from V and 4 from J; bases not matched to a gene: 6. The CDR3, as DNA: TGTGCCAGCAGTTCCAGGACAGGGTCTAATCAGCCCCAGCATTTT. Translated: CASSSRTGSNQPQHF.

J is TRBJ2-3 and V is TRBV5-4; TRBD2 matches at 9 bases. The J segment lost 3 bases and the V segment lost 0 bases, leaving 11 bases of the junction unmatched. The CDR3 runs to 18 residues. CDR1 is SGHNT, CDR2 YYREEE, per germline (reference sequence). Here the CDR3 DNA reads TGTGCCAGCAGCTTGGGGACGGGGGCGGGGGGGCAGACAGATACGCAGTATTTT. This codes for CASSLGTGAGGQTDTQYF.

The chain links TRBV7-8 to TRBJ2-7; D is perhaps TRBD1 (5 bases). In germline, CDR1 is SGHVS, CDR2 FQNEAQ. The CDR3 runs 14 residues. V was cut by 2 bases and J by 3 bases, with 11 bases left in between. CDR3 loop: CASSLYGAGYEQYF. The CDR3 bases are TGTGCCAGCAGCTTATATGGGGCAGGCTACGAGCAGTACTTC.

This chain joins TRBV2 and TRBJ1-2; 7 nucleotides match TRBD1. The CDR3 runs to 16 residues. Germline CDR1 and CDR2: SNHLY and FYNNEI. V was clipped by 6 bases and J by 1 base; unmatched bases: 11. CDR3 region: CASRGGTARINYGYTF. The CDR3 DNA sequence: TGTGCCAGCAGGGGCGGGACAGCCCGCATTAACTATGGCTACACCTTC.